Listed here are 18 T cell receptor beta chains from one sample, sequenced in a study of blood T cell repertoires in COVID-19. Sequencing used immunoSEQ multiplex PCR; TCRdb keeps in-frame clones, though not all of them. The data hold approximately 200,000 clones, with 88% observed a single time. What was sequenced was peripheral blood. These TCRs come from a man between 18 and 35 years old with active or convalescent COVID-19.

The chain carries TRBV7-9 and TRBJ1-2, with 7 bases matching TRBD1. This CDR3 has 17 residues. The V and J ends lost 1 base and 7 bases, in that order; junction bases with no gene match: 15. The germline CDR1 and CDR2 sequences are SEHNR and FQNEAQ (reference sequence). The CDR3 DNA is TGTGCCAGCAGCTTAGTGTCAGGGCCAGGGGGTATCGGTGGCTACACCTTC. This translates into CASSLVSGPGGIGGYTF. Full variable domain (outside the CDR3, taken from reference TRBV7-9 and TRBJ1-2): DTGVSQNPRHKITKRGQNVTFRCDPISEHNRLYWYRQTLGQGPEFLTYFQNEAQLEKSRLLSDRFSAERPKGSFSTLEIQRTEQGDSAMYLCASSLVSGPGGIGGYTFGSGTRLTVV.

This chain links TRBV6-6 with TRBJ2-7, with 7 bases fitting TRBD1. The CDR3 spans 14 residues. Germline CDR1 and CDR2: MNHNY and SVGAGI (reference sequence). Trimming took 6 bases from V and 2 from J; bases not matched to a gene: 7. The DNA of the CDR3 is TGTGCCAGCAGACTCGAGGGGGCTCCCTACGAGCAGTACTTC. This sequence encodes CASRLEGAPYEQYF.

The V call is TRBV5-1, the J call TRBJ1-1, with TRBD1 matching 9 bases. With 0 bases clipped from V and 8 bases from J, the junction kept 2 bases outside the gene matches. Germline assignment: CDR1 SGHRS and CDR2 YFSETQ. There are 13 residues in the CDR3. This CDR3 reads CASSLAGQGEAFF. Written as DNA, the CDR3 is TGCGCCAGCAGCTTGGCGGGACAGGGCGAAGCTTTCTTT. Full variable domain (outside the CDR3, taken from reference TRBV5-1 and TRBJ1-1): KAGVTQTPRYLIKTRGQQVTLSCSPISGHRSVSWYQQTPGQGLQFLFEYFSETQRNKGNFPGRFSGRQFSNSRSEMNVSTLELGDSALYLCASSLAGQGEAFFGQGTRLTVV.

V usage is TRBV12-3 or TRBV12-4 and J usage is TRBJ2-7; perhaps TRBD2 as D (6 bases). This CDR3 contains 12 residues. The V end lost 6 bases, the J end lost 9 bases, and 15 bases lay between the germline ends. The CDR3 DNA is TGTGCCAGCAGCCGCGGGGCAACAGGGCAGTACTTC. It yields the protein CASSRGATGQYF.

This sequence joins TRBV7-2 and TRBJ2-5; 8 bases align to TRBD2. The germline CDR1 and CDR2 sequences are SGHTA and FQGNSA. J lost 5 bases, V lost 1 base, and 9 bases had no gene match. The CDR3 covers 16 residues. As DNA, the CDR3 is TGTGCCAGCAGCTTAGGGCGACTAGCGCCGCGGGAGACCCAGTACTTC. It translates to CASSLGRLAPRETQYF. The whole variable domain, remainder taken from reference TRBV7-2 and TRBJ2-5, is GAGVSQSPSNKVTEKGKDVELRCDPISGHTALYWYRQSLGQGLEFLIYFQGNSAPDKSGLPSDRFSAERTGGSVSTLTIQRTQQEDSAVYLCASSLGRLAPRETQYFGPGTRLLVL.

V and J are TRBV7-9 and TRBJ2-4; 9 bases line up with TRBD2. Trimming at V came to 5 bases and at J to 8 bases, leaving 10 bases not matched to a gene. In germline, CDR1 is SEHNR, CDR2 FQNEAQ (reference sequence). The CDR3 has 15 residues. The CDR3, as DNA: TGTGCCAGCAGCGGACGAGCGGGGGGCTCTTACATTCAGTACTTC. Residues: CASSGRAGGSYIQYF.

This clone has just one count. This chain links TRBV6-5 with TRBJ2-5; 8 bases are shared with TRBD1. Germline V gene lookup returns CDR1 MNHEY and CDR2 SVGAGI. V shed 5 bases and J 1 base; nucleotides not matched to a gene: 6. The CDR3 length is 15 residues. The CDR3 nucleotides are TGTGCCAGCAGTACCCGGACAGGGATCCAAGAGACCCAGTACTTC. It codes for CASSTRTGIQETQYF.

The rearrangement links TRBV19 to TRBJ1-5; D not certain. Germline-derived CDR1 and CDR2 are LNHDA and SQIVND (reference sequence). Trimming removed 6 bases at V and 0 bases at J, with 3 bases between. The CDR3 contains 12 residues. CDR3 residues: CASSYSNQPQHF. As DNA, the CDR3 is TGTGCCAGTAGCTATAGCAATCAGCCCCAGCATTTT.

The rearrangement joins TRBV2 to TRBJ1-1, with 7 positions matching TRBD1. With V trimmed by 6 bases and J by 1 base, 2 bases remained unmatched. CDR3 size: 13 residues. Germline CDR1 SNHLY, CDR2 FYNNEI. Here the CDR3 DNA reads TGTGCCAGCAGAGGGGACAGGAACACTGAAGCTTTCTTT. Translating it yields CASRGDRNTEAFF. Drawing the rest from reference TRBV2 and TRBJ1-1, the complete variable domain is EPEVTQTPSHQVTQMGQEVILRCVPISNHLYFYWYRQILGQKVEFLVSFYNNEISEKSEIFDDQFSVERPDGSNFTLKIRSTKLEDSAMYFCASRGDRNTEAFFGQGTRLTVV.

The gene calls are TRBV4-1 and TRBJ2-7; D unclear. The germline V gene encodes CDR1 MGHRA and CDR2 YSYEKL. The CDR3 contains 15 residues. The V end lost 0 bases, the J end lost 4 bases, and 13 bases lay between the germline ends. CDR3: CASSQDPETYYEQYF. CDR3 bases: TGCGCCAGCAGCCAAGATCCGGAGACCTATTACGAGCAGTACTTC.

The gene calls are TRBV7-2 and TRBJ1-2; TRBD1 might be the D (6 bases). The CDR3 has 14 amino acids. Per the germline V gene, CDR1 is SGHTA and CDR2 is FQGNSA. V gave up 5 bases and J gave up 2 bases, with 12 bases separating them. The CDR3 bases are TGTGCCAGCAGCCGGACAGACATAAACTATGGCTACACCTTC. It translates to CASSRTDINYGYTF.

V usage is TRBV11-2 and J usage is TRBJ1-2; 8 nucleotides agree with TRBD1. Germline values: CDR1 SGHAT, CDR2 FQNNGV. The CDR3 is made up of 17 amino acids. The junction had 13 bases not matched to a gene; V was cut back by 1 base and J by 6 bases. CDR3 loop: CASSLAVTGDPLDGYTF. The CDR3 region has the DNA TGTGCCAGCAGCTTAGCTGTGACAGGGGATCCTCTGGATGGCTACACCTTC.

The chain employs TRBV7-9 and TRBJ2-3; D possibly corresponds to TRBD1 (8 bases). The CDR3 extends over 14 amino acids. Deletions cut 5 bases from V and 8 bases from J, with 17 bases between. The germline gives CDR1 SEHNR, CDR2 FQNEAQ (reference sequence). CDR3 protein: CASSVGQGGVTQYF. The CDR3 nucleotides read TGTGCCAGCAGCGTCGGACAGGGAGGGGTTACGCAGTATTTT.

This chain connects TRBV7-8 to TRBJ2-3; TRBD2 aligns across 13 bases. The CDR3 covers 17 residues. The germline V gene encodes CDR1 SGHVS and CDR2 FQNEAQ. V dropped 5 bases and J dropped 2; count of bases not matched to a gene: 7. CDR3 loop: CASSPWTSGSPTDTQYF. The CDR3 nucleotides are TGTGCCAGCAGCCCGTGGACTAGCGGGAGCCCCACAGATACGCAGTATTTT.

The rearrangement joins TRBV7-2 to TRBJ2-5; possible D gene TRBD2, 6 bases. CDR1 is SGHTA and CDR2 is FQGNSA in the germline V gene. CDR3 length equals 14 residues. Trimming shortened V by 5 bases and J by 1 base, and 11 bases separated the two germline ends. CDR3 loop: CASSGGLPQETQYF. In nucleotides, the CDR3 is TGTGCCAGCAGCGGGGGACTGCCCCAAGAGACCCAGTACTTC.

The chain is built from TRBV27 and TRBJ2-1; no definite D call. Germline V gene lookup returns CDR1 MNHEY and CDR2 SMNVEV (reference sequence). This CDR3 spans 13 amino acids. Between the trimmed V and J ends, which lost 8 bases and 0 bases, there was a span of 8 bases. The CDR3 is CASRLSSYNEQFF. The CDR3 DNA reads TGTGCCAGCCGCCTTAGCTCCTACAATGAGCAGTTCTTC.

Details on this clone: At the DNA level, this CDR3 is encoded by other sequences in the same sample as well. V gene TRBV9 combines with J gene TRBJ2-7, with unresolved D. Germline V CDR1 and CDR2: SGDLS, YYNGEE. Trimming took 0 bases from V and 4 from J, leaving 8 bases between them. The CDR3 consists of 13 residues. CDR3 sequence: CASSVGLEYEQYF. In nucleotides, the CDR3 is TGTGCCAGCAGCGTAGGGCTAGAGTACGAGCAGTACTTC.

The rearrangement uses TRBV15 and TRBJ2-1; 9 bases are shared with TRBD2. Germline V lookup: CDR1 LNHNV, CDR2 YYDKDF (reference sequence). The V segment lost 3 bases and the J segment 9 bases; nucleotides outside the gene matches: 15. CDR3 size: 17 residues. The CDR3 spells CATSSIWAGGPTIEQFF. The CDR3 nucleotides read TGTGCCACCAGCAGTATCTGGGCGGGAGGGCCAACAATTGAGCAGTTCTTC.